Below are 5 T cell receptor beta chains sequenced from a single sample in a study of blood T cell repertoires in COVID-19. Data came from immunoSEQ multiplex PCR; TCRdb stores just in-frame clones and leaves some out. The sample contains approximately 310,000 clones, approximately 83% of which appear only once. Sequences were obtained from PBMCs or T cells enriched from blood (not recorded which). These receptors all come from a young man who had recovered from COVID-19.

V usage is TRBV7-3 and J usage is TRBJ2-3; TRBD1 agrees at 7 bases. CDR3 length: 15 amino acids. V lost 4 bases and J lost 2; bases outside the gene matches: 6. The germline gives CDR1 SGHTA, CDR2 FQGTGA. The CDR3 coding sequence is TGTGCCAGCAGCTCACAGGGGTCCAACACAGATACGCAGTATTTT. This encodes CASSSQGSNTDTQYF.

This chain connects TRBV19 to TRBJ2-1, with 7 bases identical to TRBD1. After removal of 9 bases from V and 0 bases from J, the junction contained 11 bases not matched to a gene. The length of the CDR3 is 16 residues. CDR1 and CDR2 from the germline V gene are LNHDA and SQIVND (reference sequence). The CDR3 here is CASLPRQGFSYNEQFF. The CDR3 DNA is TGTGCCAGCCTCCCACGACAGGGTTTCTCCTACAATGAGCAGTTCTTC.

This rearrangement joins TRBV27 to TRBJ1-2; 11 bases line up with TRBD1. The trim removed 4 bases at V and 6 bases at J, leaving 4 bases unmatched. The CDR3 covers 14 residues. Germline V lookup: CDR1 MNHEY, CDR2 SMNVEV (reference sequence). The DNA of the CDR3 is TGTGCCAGCAGTTCGGGACAGGGGGTGAATGGCTACACCTTC. This codes for CASSSGQGVNGYTF.

The chain couples TRBV2 to TRBJ1-1; D may be TRBD1 (6 bases). CDR1 is SNHLY, CDR2 FYNNEI, per germline. V lost 10 bases to trimming and J lost 10 bases, with 16 bases between them. This CDR3 is built from 11 residues. CDR3 loop: CATKQGGVAFF. Written as DNA, the CDR3 is TGTGCCACCAAACAGGGAGGGGTAGCTTTCTTT.

This chain links TRBV28 with TRBJ1-4; 11 nucleotides align to TRBD1. Germline CDR1 is MDHEN and CDR2 is SYDVKM. This CDR3 has 15 residues. The J segment lost 8 bases and the V segment lost 4 bases, leaving 6 bases of the junction unmatched. The DNA of the CDR3 is TGTGCCAGCAGTTCGGGGACAGGGGGAAACGAAAAACTGTTTTTT. Its translation: CASSSGTGGNEKLFF.